This paragraph reports one T cell receptor (beta chain). Patients at the Seattle site were enrolled during active infection and followed longitudinally. Original analysis: Amplifying reference gene primers gave estimates of nucleated cell counts. Clones were read by immunoSEQ multiplex PCR, and TCRdb kept only the in-frame ones, dropping some. D and trimming come from the DNA, and the V and J calls and clone size come from that table. Altogether 200,000 to 300,000 clones are present, about 88% being singletons, with the ten largest covering roughly 4.9%. The data were taken from a study of blood T cell repertoires in COVID-19. The overall study: PBMCs, B-cell-depleted T cells, or T cells were the source of the cDNA or gDNA that made up the material.

The CDR3 has 16 residues. Germline CDR1 is MNHEY and CDR2 is SVGEGT. V was pared by 2 bases and J by 7 bases, with 12 bases of the junction left unmatched. The chain joins TRBV6-2 or TRBV6-3 to TRBJ2-7, with 9 positions matching TRBD1. This TCR derives from a woman in her fifties or sixties with COVID-19, enrolled during active disease. Input material: peripheral blood. The CDR3 DNA follows: TGTGCCAGCAGTTACAACCCCCGGACAGGGGCCTCAGAGCAGTACTTC. Amino acid sequence: CASSYNPRTGASEQYF.